This T cell receptor (beta chain) was retrieved from a study of diagnostic markers for celiac disease (dated by TCRdb to the early 2020s). TCRdb records Illumina MiSeq as the sequencer. After reprocessing by TCRdb, each CDR3 protein sequence is one entry, and no DNA is given. The sample table on file contains about 2,000 distinct CDR3 sequences. Under 20% of the sample comes from the top ten. A remark on this clonotype: Its antigen remains unidentified.

This clonotype was sampled from a human donor. This table probably holds off-target reads from a library built for another chain. The sequencing input was either unsorted cells or a sorted T cell fraction (not recorded which).

The CDR3 region reads CSARATSGDPDTQYF. The rearrangement joined TRBV20-1 to TRBJ2-3; TCRdb reports TRBD2, a call that lacks DNA to check it against. The CDR3, cysteine through phenylalanine, is 15 amino acids long. No DNA sequence was recorded. CDR1 and CDR2 (DFQATT, SNEGSKA) derive from the germline V gene (reference sequence).